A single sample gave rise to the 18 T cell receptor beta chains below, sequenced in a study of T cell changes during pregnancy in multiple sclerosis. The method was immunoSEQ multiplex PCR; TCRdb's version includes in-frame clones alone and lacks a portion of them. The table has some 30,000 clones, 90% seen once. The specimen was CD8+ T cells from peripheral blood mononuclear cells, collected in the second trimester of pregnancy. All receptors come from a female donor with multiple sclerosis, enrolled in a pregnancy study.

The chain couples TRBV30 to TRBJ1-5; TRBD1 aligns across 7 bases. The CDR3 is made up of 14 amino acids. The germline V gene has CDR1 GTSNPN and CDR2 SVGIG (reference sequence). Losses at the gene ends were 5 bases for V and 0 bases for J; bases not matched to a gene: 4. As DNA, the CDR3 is TGTGCCTGGGGTCAGGGGGATAGCAATCAGCCCCAGCATTTT. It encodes CAWGQGDSNQPQHF. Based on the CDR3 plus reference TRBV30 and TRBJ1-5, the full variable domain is SQTIHQWPATLVQPVGSPLSLECTVEGTSNPNLYWYRQAAGRGLQLLFYSVGIGQISSEVPQNLSASRPQDRQFILSSKKLLLSDSGFYLCAWGQGDSNQPQHFGDGTRLSIL.

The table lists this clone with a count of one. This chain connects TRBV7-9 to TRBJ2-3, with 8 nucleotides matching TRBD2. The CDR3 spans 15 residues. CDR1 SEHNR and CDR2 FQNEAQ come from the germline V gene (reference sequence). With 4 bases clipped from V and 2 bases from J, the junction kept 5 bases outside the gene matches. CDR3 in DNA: TGTGCCAGCAGCTCTGGCGGGAGGATCACAGATACGCAGTATTTT. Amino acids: CASSSGGRITDTQYF.

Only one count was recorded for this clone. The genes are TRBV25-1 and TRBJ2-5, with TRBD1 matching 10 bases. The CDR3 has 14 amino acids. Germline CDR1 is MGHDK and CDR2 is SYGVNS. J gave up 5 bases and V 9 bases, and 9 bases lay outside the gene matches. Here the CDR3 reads CASRLRGQGETQYF. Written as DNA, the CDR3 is TGTGCCAGTAGGTTGAGGGGACAGGGGGAGACCCAGTACTTC. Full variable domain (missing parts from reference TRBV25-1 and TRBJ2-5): EADIYQTPRYLVIGTGKKITLECSQTMGHDKMYWYQQDPGMELHLIHYSYGVNSTEKGDLSSESTVSRIRTEHFPLTLESARPSHTSQYLCASRLRGQGETQYFGPGTRLLVL.

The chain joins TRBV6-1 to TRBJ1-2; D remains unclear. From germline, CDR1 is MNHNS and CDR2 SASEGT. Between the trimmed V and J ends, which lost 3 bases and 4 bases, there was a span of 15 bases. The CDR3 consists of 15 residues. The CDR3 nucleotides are TGTGCCAGCAGTGATCCACAGCCAACACTCTATGGCTACACCTTC. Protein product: CASSDPQPTLYGYTF.

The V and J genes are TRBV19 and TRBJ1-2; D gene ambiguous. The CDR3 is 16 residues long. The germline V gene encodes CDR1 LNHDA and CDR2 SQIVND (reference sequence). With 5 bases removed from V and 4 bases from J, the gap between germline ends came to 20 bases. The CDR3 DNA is TGTGCCAGTAGTCCCCAGGAGCTTAGTGCGGGCTATGGCTACACCTTC. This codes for CASSPQELSAGYGYTF.

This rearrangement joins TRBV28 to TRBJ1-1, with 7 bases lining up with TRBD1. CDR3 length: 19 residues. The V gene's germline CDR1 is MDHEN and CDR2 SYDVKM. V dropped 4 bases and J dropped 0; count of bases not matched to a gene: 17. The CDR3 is CASSSPGTVPGRLNTEAFF. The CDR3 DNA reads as TGTGCCAGCAGTTCTCCCGGGACAGTCCCAGGACGTTTGAACACTGAAGCTTTCTTT.

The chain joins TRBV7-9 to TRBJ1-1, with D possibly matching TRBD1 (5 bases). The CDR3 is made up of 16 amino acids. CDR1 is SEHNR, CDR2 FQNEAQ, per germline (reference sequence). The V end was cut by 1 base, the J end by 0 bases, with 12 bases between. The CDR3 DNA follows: TGTGCCAGCAGCTTAGTCCAGGGCTCTGTGAACACTGAAGCTTTCTTT. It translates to CASSLVQGSVNTEAFF. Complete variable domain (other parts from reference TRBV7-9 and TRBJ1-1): DTGVSQNPRHKITKRGQNVTFRCDPISEHNRLYWYRQTLGQGPEFLTYFQNEAQLEKSRLLSDRFSAERPKGSFSTLEIQRTEQGDSAMYLCASSLVQGSVNTEAFFGQGTRLTVV.

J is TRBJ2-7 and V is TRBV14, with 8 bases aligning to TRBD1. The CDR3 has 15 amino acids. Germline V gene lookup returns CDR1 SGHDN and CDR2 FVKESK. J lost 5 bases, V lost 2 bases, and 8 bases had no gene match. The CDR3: CASSQSDRELHEQYF. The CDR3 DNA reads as TGTGCCAGCAGCCAATCGGACAGGGAGCTTCACGAGCAGTACTTC.

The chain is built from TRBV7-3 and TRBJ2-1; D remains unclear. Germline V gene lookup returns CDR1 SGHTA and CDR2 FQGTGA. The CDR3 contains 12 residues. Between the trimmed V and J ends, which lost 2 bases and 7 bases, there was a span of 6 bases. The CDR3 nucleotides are TGTGCCAGCAGCTTAGGTGCGAATGAGCAGTTCTTC. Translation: CASSLGANEQFF. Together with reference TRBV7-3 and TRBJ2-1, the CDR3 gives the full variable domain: GAGVSQTPSNKVTEKGKYVELRCDPISGHTALYWYRQSLGQGPEFLIYFQGTGAADDSGLPNDRFFAVRPEGSVSTLKIQRTERGDSAVYLCASSLGANEQFFGPGTRLTVL.

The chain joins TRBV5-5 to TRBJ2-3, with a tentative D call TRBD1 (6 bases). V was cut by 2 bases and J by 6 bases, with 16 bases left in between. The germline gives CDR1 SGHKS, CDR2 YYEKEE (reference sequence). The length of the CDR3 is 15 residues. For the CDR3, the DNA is TGTGCCAGCAGCTTCAGGGGTGGGGATTGGGATACGCAGTATTTT. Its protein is CASSFRGGDWDTQYF.

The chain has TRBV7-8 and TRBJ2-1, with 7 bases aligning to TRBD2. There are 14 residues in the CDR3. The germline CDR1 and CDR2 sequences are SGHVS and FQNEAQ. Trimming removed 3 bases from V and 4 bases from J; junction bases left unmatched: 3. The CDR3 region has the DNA TGTGCCAGCAGCTTGGCGGGAGCATACAATGAGCAGTTCTTC. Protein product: CASSLAGAYNEQFF.

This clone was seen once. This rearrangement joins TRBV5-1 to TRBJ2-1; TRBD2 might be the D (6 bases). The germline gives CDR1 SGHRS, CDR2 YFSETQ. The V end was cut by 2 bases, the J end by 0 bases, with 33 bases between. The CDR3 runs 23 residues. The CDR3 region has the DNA TGCGCCAGCAGCTTATCATCGGATCCACCGGGACTTCCTTATTTTAGCTCCTACAATGAGCAGTTCTTC. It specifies CASSLSSDPPGLPYFSSYNEQFF.

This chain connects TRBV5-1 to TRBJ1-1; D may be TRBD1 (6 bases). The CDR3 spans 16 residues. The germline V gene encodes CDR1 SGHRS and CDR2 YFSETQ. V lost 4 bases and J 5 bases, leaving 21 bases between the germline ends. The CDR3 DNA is TGCGCCAGCAGCCTGGGGGAGGGGGGTCGTTGGACTGAAGCTTTCTTT. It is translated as CASSLGEGGRWTEAFF.

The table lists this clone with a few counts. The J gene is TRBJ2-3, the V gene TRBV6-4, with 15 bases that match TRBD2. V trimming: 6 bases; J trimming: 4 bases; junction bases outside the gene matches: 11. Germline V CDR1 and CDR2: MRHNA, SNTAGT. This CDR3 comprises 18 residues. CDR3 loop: CASSGLAGGPMGSDTQYF. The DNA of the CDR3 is TGTGCCAGCAGCGGACTAGCGGGAGGGCCGATGGGGTCAGATACGCAGTATTTT.

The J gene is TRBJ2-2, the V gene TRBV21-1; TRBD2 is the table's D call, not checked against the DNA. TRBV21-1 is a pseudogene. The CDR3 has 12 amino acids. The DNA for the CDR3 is TGTGCCAGCAGCAAAGCGCTAGGGGAGCTGTTTTTT. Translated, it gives CASSKALGELFF.

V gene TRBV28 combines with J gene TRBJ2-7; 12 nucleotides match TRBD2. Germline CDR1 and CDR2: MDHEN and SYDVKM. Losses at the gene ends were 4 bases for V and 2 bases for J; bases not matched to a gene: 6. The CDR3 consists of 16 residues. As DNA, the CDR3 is TGTGCCAGCAGTTATCCACTAGCGGGAGGCACCTACGAGCAGTACTTC. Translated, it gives CASSYPLAGGTYEQYF.

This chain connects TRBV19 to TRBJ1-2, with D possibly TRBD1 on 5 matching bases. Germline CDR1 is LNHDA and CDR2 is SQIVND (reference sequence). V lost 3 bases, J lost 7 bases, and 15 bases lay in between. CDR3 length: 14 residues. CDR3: CASSIDPSGGGYTF. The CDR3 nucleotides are TGTGCCAGTAGTATTGACCCCAGCGGGGGTGGCTACACCTTC.

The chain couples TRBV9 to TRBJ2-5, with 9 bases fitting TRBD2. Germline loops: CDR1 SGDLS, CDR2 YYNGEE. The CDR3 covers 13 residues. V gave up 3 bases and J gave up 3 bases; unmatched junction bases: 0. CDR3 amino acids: CASSGGGEETQYF. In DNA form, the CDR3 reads TGTGCCAGCAGCGGCGGGGGGGAAGAGACCCAGTACTTC.